Listed below are T cell receptor beta chains from one sample, sequenced in a study of STAT5B mutations in CD4+ large granular lymphocyte leukemia. The assay was immunoSEQ multiplex PCR, and TCRdb's table has in-frame clones only and misses some. The sample records about 38,000 clones, approximately 85% being singletons. The source material was CD4+ T cells from blood buffy coats. The source is a human donor in good health. CDR3s include the opening cysteine and the closing phenylalanine or tryptophan. Fields, in order: V gene, J gene, clone size, D gene, CDR3 protein, CDR3 DNA. The D gene is left open where the match is weak. Only some rows state a clone size, as once, few, many or a class for expanded clones.

TRBV10-3,TRBJ1-3,NA,NA,CASLGNTIYF,TGTGCCTCCCTGGGAAACACCATATATTTT
TRBV19,TRBJ1-2,NA,NA,CASSIVAGGHYGYTF,TGTGCCAGTAGTATAGTGGCCGGCGGGCACTATGGCTACACCTTC
TRBV30,TRBJ1-6,NA,TRBD1,CAWSRYKTGGPPLHF,TGTGCCTGGAGTCGCTACAAGACAGGGGGCCCACCCCTCCACTTT
TRBV5-4,TRBJ1-5,few,TRBD1,CASSQGQGRDQPQHF,TGTGCCAGCAGCCAGGGACAGGGAAGGGATCAGCCCCAGCATTTT
TRBV27,TRBJ2-7,NA,TRBD2,CASRPVGAGEYF,TGTGCCAGCAGACCGGTCGGGGCGGGGGAGTACTTC
TRBV25-1,TRBJ2-7,few,NA,CASSEPIYEQYF,TGTGCCAGCAGTGAACCGATATACGAGCAGTACTTC
TRBV7-3,TRBJ2-7,NA,TRBD2,CASSLGLAGIYEQYF,TGTGCCAGCAGCCTAGGACTAGCGGGAATATACGAGCAGTACTTC
TRBV9,TRBJ2-2,NA,TRBD2,CASSGGLANTGELFF,TGTGCCAGCAGCGGGGGACTAGCGAACACCGGGGAGCTGTTTTTT
TRBV12-5,TRBJ2-7,NA,NA,CASGQIRGFGEQYF,TGTGCTAGTGGCCAAATCAGGGGATTCGGCGAGCAGTACTTC
TRBV6-1,TRBJ1-5,NA,TRBD1,CASRTQGDQPQHF,TGTGCCAGCAGGACACAGGGGGATCAGCCCCAGCATTTT
TRBV7-2,TRBJ2-7,NA,NA,CASKPGVEPGSQYF,TGTGCCAGCAAACCGGGAGTAGAACCTGGGTCGCAGTACTTC
TRBV6-1,TRBJ1-5,few,NA,CASSEAEGNNQPQHF,TGTGCCAGCAGTGAAGCTGAAGGCAACAATCAGCCCCAGCATTTT
TRBV5-6,TRBJ2-5,once,TRBD1,CATSIGTGGGETQYF,TGTGCCACCAGTATAGGGACAGGGGGTGGAGAGACCCAGTACTTC
TRBV4-1,TRBJ2-7,NA,NA,CASSRDGEQYF,TGCGCCAGCAGCAGGGACGGGGAGCAGTACTTC
TRBV5-1,TRBJ1-1,once,NA,CASSFSGTTTEAFF,TGCGCCAGCAGCTTTTCAGGGACGACCACTGAAGCTTTCTTT
TRBV30,TRBJ2-3,NA,NA,CAILPPGTDTQYF,TGTGCCATTCTCCCTCCGGGCACAGATACGCAGTATTTT
TRBV28,TRBJ1-1,NA,NA,CASSLGGGWNTEAFF,TGTGCCAGCAGTTTAGGCGGGGGATGGAACACTGAAGCTTTCTTT
TRBV30,TRBJ2-5,NA,NA,CACSGTSIWTQYF,TGTGCCTGCTCGGGGACATCCATTTGGACCCAGTACTTC
TRBV6-5,TRBJ1-1,NA,TRBD1,CASRTEGGQSTEAFF,TGTGCCAGCAGAACCGAAGGGGGACAGAGCACTGAAGCTTTCTTT
TRBV2,TRBJ2-7,NA,NA,CASSRTTYEQYF,TGTGCCAGCAGTCGGACAACCTACGAGCAGTACTTC
TRBV6-1,TRBJ2-7,once,TRBD1,CASDPGTGGTYEQYF,TGTGCCAGCGACCCGGGGACAGGGGGAACCTACGAGCAGTACTTC
TRBV6-5,TRBJ1-1,NA,TRBD1,CASSYSGTGITEAFF,TGTGCCAGCAGTTATTCCGGGACAGGGATAACTGAAGCTTTCTTT
TRBV5-1,TRBJ2-2,NA,NA,CASSWTEMNTGELFF,TGCGCCAGCAGCTGGACAGAGATGAACACCGGGGAGCTGTTTTTT
TRBV28,TRBJ1-3,NA,TRBD1,CASTPTGEKNTIYF,TGTGCCAGCACTCCCACAGGGGAAAAAAACACCATATATTTT
TRBV5-1,TRBJ2-7,NA,NA,CASSLSALNEQYF,TGCGCCAGCAGCTTAAGTGCGCTAAACGAGCAGTACTTC
TRBV10-2,TRBJ1-2,NA,NA,CASSDPGRYGYTF,TGCGCCAGCAGTGACCCGGGTCGCTATGGCTACACCTTC
TRBV28,TRBJ2-5,once,NA,CASSQLPETGTETQYF,TGTGCCAGCAGCCAGTTACCGGAAACAGGGACGGAGACCCAGTACTTC
TRBV5-1,TRBJ2-3,NA,TRBD2,CASSLTSGGVPRSTDTQYF,TGCGCCAGCAGCCTTACTAGCGGGGGGGTCCCTAGAAGCACAGATACGCAGTATTTT
TRBV6-5,TRBJ1-5,NA,NA,CASSYSPVGNQPQHF,TGTGCCAGCAGTTACTCACCCGTTGGCAATCAGCCCCAGCATTTT
TRBV7-9,TRBJ1-1,once,TRBD1,CASRPGQEIEAFF,TGTGCCAGCAGACCGGGACAGGAAATTGAAGCTTTCTTT
TRBV5-1,TRBJ2-7,NA,NA,CASSPLGDPRLDEQYF,TGCGCCAGCAGCCCTCTCGGGGACCCCCGGCTCGACGAGCAGTACTTC
TRBV5-4,TRBJ2-5,NA,NA,CASRMKGGETQYF,TGTGCCAGCAGAATGAAGGGGGGGGAGACCCAGTACTTC
TRBV4-2,TRBJ2-3,NA,NA,CASSKAALATDTQYF,TGTGCCAGCAGCAAGGCGGCACTGGCCACAGATACGCAGTATTTT